Shown below are 14 T cell receptor beta chains from a single sample sequenced in a study of cytomegalovirus exposure and HLA in healthy donors. The PCR was carried out with 60 Vbeta primers and 13 Jbeta primers. Clones were sequenced by immunoSEQ multiplex PCR, and TCRdb holds only the in-frame ones, with some missing. The sample has about 52,000 clones. The material sequenced was PBMCs. These receptors were collected from a woman aged 55-70 years in good health and CMV-seropositive.

This sequence joins TRBV6-6 and TRBJ2-7; D uncertain. Germline assignment: CDR1 MNHNY and CDR2 SVGAGI (reference sequence). The V end lost 6 bases, the J end lost 6 bases, and 12 bases lay between the germline ends. The CDR3 has 12 residues. The CDR3 sequence is CASSQVQSEQYF. CDR3 nucleotides: TGTGCCAGCAGCCAGGTACAGAGCGAGCAGTACTTC.

The CDR3 region has the DNA TGTGCCAGTAGTATCCGGGCGGGGGCAGATGAGCAGTTCTTC. Translated, it gives CASSIRAGADEQFF. The V and J genes are TRBV19 and TRBJ2-1, with a weak D call TRBD2 (7 bases). Germline assignment: CDR1 LNHDA and CDR2 SQIVND (reference sequence). The ends were cut back, 3 bases at V and 8 bases at J, with 14 bases in the middle. This CDR3 spans 14 amino acids.

The chain links TRBV10-3 to TRBJ1-1, with D maybe TRBD1 (6 bases). The CDR3 spans 15 residues. Germline V gene sequence: CDR1 ENHRY, CDR2 SYGVKD. Trimming took 3 bases from V and 0 from J, leaving 11 bases between them. CDR3 sequence (DNA): TGTGCCATCAGTGACCGGGGGGGCATGAACACTGAAGCTTTCTTT. It specifies CAISDRGGMNTEAFF.

The rearrangement links TRBV4-3 to TRBJ1-2; D gene unclear. Germline V CDR1 and CDR2: LGHNA, YSLEER. V lost 1 base and J 8 bases, leaving 17 bases between the germline ends. This CDR3 has 15 residues. The CDR3 region has the DNA TGCGCCAGCAGCCAAGTTTCGGGGAAATTGGGGGGCTACACCTTC. Residues: CASSQVSGKLGGYTF.

The chain combines TRBV5-8 with TRBJ1-5, with 8 nucleotides matching TRBD1. The CDR3 is made up of 15 amino acids. V trimming: 4 bases; J trimming: 0 bases; junction bases outside the gene matches: 3. Per the germline V gene, CDR1 is SGHTS and CDR2 is YDEGEE. The chain's CDR3 is CASSITGGSNQPQHF. CDR3 DNA: TGTGCCAGCAGCATCACAGGGGGTAGCAATCAGCCCCAGCATTTT.

V is TRBV19 and J is TRBJ2-5; tentative D call: TRBD2 (5 bases). The CDR3 is 13 residues long. Germline V CDR1 and CDR2: LNHDA, SQIVND (reference sequence). V lost 5 bases to trimming and J lost 5 bases, with 12 bases between them. Here the CDR3 reads CASSSGWEETQYF. The DNA for the CDR3 is TGTGCCAGTAGTTCGGGTTGGGAGGAGACCCAGTACTTC.

The V gene is TRBV9, the J gene TRBJ2-5; TRBD2 matches 8 bases. With 0 bases clipped from V and 1 base from J, the junction kept 8 bases outside the gene matches. The V gene's germline CDR1 is SGDLS and CDR2 YYNGEE. CDR3 size: 17 residues. This CDR3 reads CASSVDPSGQTQETQYF. Here the CDR3 DNA reads TGTGCCAGCAGCGTAGATCCTAGCGGGCAGACCCAAGAGACCCAGTACTTC.

The chain joins TRBV19 to TRBJ1-1, with D hard to call. Germline-derived CDR1 and CDR2 are LNHDA and SQIVND (reference sequence). Trimming cost V 5 bases and J 1 base, with 11 bases left between them. The CDR3 totals 14 residues. CDR3 amino acids: CASSFGRGNTEAFF. The CDR3 coding sequence is TGTGCCAGTAGTTTCGGGCGGGGGAACACTGAAGCTTTCTTT.

The chain joins TRBV25-1 to TRBJ1-2; 7 bases line up with TRBD1. The CDR3 runs 14 residues. CDR1 and CDR2 from the germline V gene are MGHDK and SYGVNS. V shed 4 bases and J 4 bases; nucleotides not matched to a gene: 6. This CDR3 reads CASSVTGNVYGYTF. The CDR3 DNA is TGTGCCAGCAGTGTGACAGGGAACGTCTATGGCTACACCTTC.

V is TRBV7-9 and J is TRBJ1-1, with 7 positions matching TRBD1. The CDR3 is made up of 13 amino acids. CDR1 is SEHNR, CDR2 FQNEAQ, per germline (reference sequence). J was trimmed by 5 bases and V by 5 bases; bases with no gene match: 5. CDR3 in DNA: TGTGCCAGCAGCCTCGGGACAGCGACTGAAGCTTTCTTT. The encoded protein is CASSLGTATEAFF.

The V and J genes are TRBV5-1 and TRBJ2-7; D is uncertain. Trimming took off 9 bases at V and 2 bases at J, with 18 bases between the two ends. The CDR3 sequence is 14 residues long. In germline, CDR1 is SGHRS, CDR2 YFSETQ. CDR3 region: CATAPENLAYEQYF. The CDR3, as DNA: TGCGCCACCGCCCCAGAAAACCTCGCCTACGAGCAGTACTTC.

The chain has TRBV11-3 and TRBJ2-7; D might be TRBD1 (5 bases). V lost 2 bases to trimming and J lost 1 base, with 15 bases between them. The CDR3 extends over 16 amino acids. Germline V gene sequence: CDR1 SGHNT, CDR2 YENEEA. In nucleotides, the CDR3 is TGTGCCAGCAGCTTAAATACCCGGACACTATCCTACGAGCAGTACTTC. Residues: CASSLNTRTLSYEQYF.

A note on this clone: This specimen includes other DNA sequences encoding the same CDR3. The CDR3 region has the DNA TGCGCCAGCAGCCTCGGAGCCTCCTACGAGCAGTACTTC. This gives the protein CASSLGASYEQYF. This chain links TRBV5-1 with TRBJ2-7, with D unresolved. Looked up from germline, CDR1 is SGHRS and CDR2 is YFSETQ. The CDR3 is 13 residues long. Trimming removed 4 bases from V and 0 bases from J, with 8 bases in between.

The chain links TRBV27 to TRBJ2-7, with D possibly matching TRBD2 (6 bases). This CDR3 comprises 16 residues. Germline-derived CDR1 and CDR2 are MNHEY and SMNVEV (reference sequence). The ends were cut back, 3 bases at V and 2 bases at J, with 17 bases in the middle. The CDR3, as DNA: TGTGCCAGCAGTTTCCAATACACCGGAGGGCCCTACGAGCAGTACTTC. It codes for CASSFQYTGGPYEQYF.